This T cell receptor beta chain derives from a study of identical twins (dated by TCRdb to between 2015 and 2016). For the study in its entirety: TCR alpha and beta repertoires from monozygotic twins, unrelated adults of various ages and cord blood were deep-sequenced to test whether fetal clonotypes persist. To rule out contamination, the twin experiments were replicated at different times with different library preparation protocols. On the study overall, not on this receptor specifically: Fewer insertions were carried by abundant cord blood beta clonotypes, a similar but weaker trend appeared in young adult naive repertoires, and no such trend appeared in memory repertoires. Conclusions relied on cross-sectional statistical analysis, since the same donors could not be followed over many years. In monozygotic twins, recombination models systematically underestimated out-of-frame TCR alpha sharing, but the models matched the sharing seen between unrelated individuals. Zero-insertion analyses could be partly confounded by invariant T cells such as MAIT and iNKT, though diverse VJ usage argued against such confounding for most clonotypes. Compared with coincidental sharing between unrelated individuals, out-of-frame TCR alpha sequences shared between twins showed an excess of sequences with low generation probability. In beta out-of-frame sequences, excess twin sharing was weaker, because having fewer shared sequences lowered the signal-to-noise ratio.

Concerning this clonotype itself: Its antigen specificity is not known. No per-base quality is available; no much larger clone lies one base away.

Libraries came from 5' RACE. The sequencer was an Illumina HiSeq 2000. Template switching added a universal primer binding site, and the final cDNA carried a unique molecular identifier that allowed TCR cDNA molecules to be counted accurately. First-strand cDNA for TCR alpha and beta chains was synthesized from specific primers in the conserved constant-segment region. To control for contamination, every cDNA library carried two barcodes: a SMART-Mk sample barcode plus Illumina barcodes. TruSeq adapter sequences along with Illumina sample barcodes were introduced in two successive PCR steps. The TCR alpha and beta cDNA libraries were sequenced on the Illumina HiSeq platform using custom primers. Per the authors' processing: Raw reads were processed with MiGEC to extract unique molecular identifiers, and MiXCR was used to determine CDR3 positions. Recombination models were inferred per individual with the repgenHMM and IGoR tools using an EM algorithm. The tcR package in R was used for shared clonotype analysis, with sharing normalized by the product of cloneset sizes. Out-of-frame nonproductive sequences were analyzed to study raw recombination free of thymic and clonal selection effects. The public reads were reanalyzed by TCRdb: fastp trimming at Q25, MiXCR alignment, in-frame beta chains only. Every distinct CDR3 protein forms one entry, paired with its most common genes and DNA. TCRdb's processing, not the study's, gives the V and J calls here. A total of roughly 350,000 distinct CDR3 sequences appear in this sample, roughly 9% of them only once. The ten largest make up about 8.1% of the sample.

CDR1 MGHRA and CDR2 YSYEKL are derived from the germline V gene. The CDR3 contains 15 residues, cysteine and phenylalanine counted. Only the CDR3 DNA is retained, 45 bases long and in frame from the first base. Trimming removed 1 base from V and 0 bases from J, leaving 7 bases between the germline ends. All donors were healthy Caucasians. Three unrelated non-twin adults were also sequenced: a male aged 18 to 29, a male aged 50 to 60 and a female aged 50 to 60. Miltenyi CD45RO+ enrichment and human naive T-cell isolation kits were used to isolate memory (CD45RO+) and naive T cells from PBMC. The TCR was taken from a woman aged 50 to 60 in good health. The rearrangement joined TRBV4-1 to TRBJ1-3; the D gene cannot be named for sure. The sample comprised naive T cells sorted from blood. The cell subset or site label corresponds to: cells isolated with a human naive T-cell isolation kit. This receptor carries the CDR3 CASSQVGSSGNTIYF. The DNA is TGCGCCAGCAGCCAAGTGGGGAGCTCTGGAAACACCATATATTTT.